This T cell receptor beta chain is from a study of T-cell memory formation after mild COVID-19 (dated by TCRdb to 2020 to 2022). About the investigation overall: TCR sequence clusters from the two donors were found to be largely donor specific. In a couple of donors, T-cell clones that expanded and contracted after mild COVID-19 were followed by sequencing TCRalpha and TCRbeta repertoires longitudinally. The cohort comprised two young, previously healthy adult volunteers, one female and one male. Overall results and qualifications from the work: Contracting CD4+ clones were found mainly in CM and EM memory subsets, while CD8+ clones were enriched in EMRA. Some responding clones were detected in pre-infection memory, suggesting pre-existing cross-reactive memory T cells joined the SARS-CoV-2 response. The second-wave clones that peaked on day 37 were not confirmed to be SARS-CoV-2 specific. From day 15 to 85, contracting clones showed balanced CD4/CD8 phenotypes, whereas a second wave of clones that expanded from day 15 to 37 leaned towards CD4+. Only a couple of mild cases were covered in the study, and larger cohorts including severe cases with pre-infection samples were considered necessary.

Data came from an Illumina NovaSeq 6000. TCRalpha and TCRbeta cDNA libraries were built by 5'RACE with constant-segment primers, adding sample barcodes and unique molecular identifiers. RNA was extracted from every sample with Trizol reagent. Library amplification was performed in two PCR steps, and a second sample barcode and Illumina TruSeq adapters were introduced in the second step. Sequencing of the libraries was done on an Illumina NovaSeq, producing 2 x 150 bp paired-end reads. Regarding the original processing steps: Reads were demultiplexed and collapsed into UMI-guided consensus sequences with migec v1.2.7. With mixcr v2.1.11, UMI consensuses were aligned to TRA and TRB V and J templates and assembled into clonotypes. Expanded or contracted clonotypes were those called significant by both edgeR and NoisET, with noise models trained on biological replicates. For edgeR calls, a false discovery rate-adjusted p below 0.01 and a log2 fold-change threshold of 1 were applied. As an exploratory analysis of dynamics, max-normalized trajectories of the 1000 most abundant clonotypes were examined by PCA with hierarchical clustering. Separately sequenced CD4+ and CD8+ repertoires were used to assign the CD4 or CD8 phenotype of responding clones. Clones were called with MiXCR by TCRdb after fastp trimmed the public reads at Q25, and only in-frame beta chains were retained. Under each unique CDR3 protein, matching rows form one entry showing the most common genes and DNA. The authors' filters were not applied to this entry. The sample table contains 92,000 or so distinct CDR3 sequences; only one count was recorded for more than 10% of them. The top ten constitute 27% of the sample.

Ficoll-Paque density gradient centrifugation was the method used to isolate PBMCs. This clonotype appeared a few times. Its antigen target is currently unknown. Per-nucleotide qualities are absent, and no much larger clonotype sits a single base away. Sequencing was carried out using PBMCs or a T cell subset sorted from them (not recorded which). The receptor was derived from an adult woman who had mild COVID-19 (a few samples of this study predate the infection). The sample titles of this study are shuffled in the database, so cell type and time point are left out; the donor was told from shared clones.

At the DNA level, the sequence is TGTGCCAGCAGTGACGGAAGCTCCTACAATGAGCAGTTCTTC. Protein translation: CASSDGSSYNEQFF. This chain joins TRBV6-1 to TRBJ2-1; the D gene cannot be named for sure. V sheds 3 bases and J sheds 0 bases, leaving 6 bases between their ends. The germline V gene yields MNHNS for CDR1 and SASEGT for CDR2. Measured from the cysteine to the phenylalanine, the CDR3 is 14 residues long. Only the CDR3 DNA stays, 42 bases, in frame from base 1.